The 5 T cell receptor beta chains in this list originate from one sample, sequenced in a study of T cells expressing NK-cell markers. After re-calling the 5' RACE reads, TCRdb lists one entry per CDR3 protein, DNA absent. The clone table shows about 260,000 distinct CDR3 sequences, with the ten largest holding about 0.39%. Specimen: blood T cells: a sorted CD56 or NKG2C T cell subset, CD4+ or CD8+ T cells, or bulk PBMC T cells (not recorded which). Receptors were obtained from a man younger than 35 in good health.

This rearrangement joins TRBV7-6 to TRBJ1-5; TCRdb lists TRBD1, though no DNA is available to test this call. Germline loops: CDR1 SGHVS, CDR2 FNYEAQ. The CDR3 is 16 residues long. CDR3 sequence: CASSLGATGSNQPQHF.

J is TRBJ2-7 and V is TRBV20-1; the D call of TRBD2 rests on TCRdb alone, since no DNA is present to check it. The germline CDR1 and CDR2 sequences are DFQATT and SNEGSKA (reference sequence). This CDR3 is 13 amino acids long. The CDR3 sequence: CSALPGLATEQYF.

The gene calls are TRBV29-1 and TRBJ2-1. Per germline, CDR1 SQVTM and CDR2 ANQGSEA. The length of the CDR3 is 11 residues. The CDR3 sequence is CSVASYNEQFF.

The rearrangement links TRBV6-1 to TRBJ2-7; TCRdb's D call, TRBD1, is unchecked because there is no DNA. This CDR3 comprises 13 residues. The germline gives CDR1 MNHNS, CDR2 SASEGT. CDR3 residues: CASRRGTGDEQYF.

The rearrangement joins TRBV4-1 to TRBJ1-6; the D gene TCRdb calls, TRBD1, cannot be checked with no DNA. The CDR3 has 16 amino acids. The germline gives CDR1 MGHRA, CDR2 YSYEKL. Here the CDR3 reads CASSQGRRGYNSPLHF.